This TCR beta chain emerged from a study of blood T cells in healthy people across ages (dated by TCRdb to the mid-2010s). Describing the broader study: Template switching captured roughly one uniquely barcoded TCR beta cDNA molecule per two T cells in model experiments. Four age groups were formed from the donors: young (average approximately 15 years), middle-aged (around 40), aged (62) and long-lived (approximately 80). To avoid experimental bias, donors of different ages were distributed randomly across sequencing lanes. Two additional independent replicas of 1 million unique cDNA reads from the same blood draw were analyzed for two donors (one aged 18 to 30 and one aged 80 or older). The study measured age-related changes in TCR beta repertoire diversity using deep sequencing normalized with unique cDNA molecular identifiers.

Worth noting for this clonotype: The antigen it binds to is not known. Base qualities were left out, and no much larger clone turns up one base away.

The full study reports these points: Since profiling was done on bulk unsorted PBMCs, naive and antigen-experienced compartments could not be conclusively compared. As age increased, observed TCR beta diversity per million T cells dropped in a roughly linear way, and a significant reduction was already evident by age approximately 40. Compared with the aged group, the long-lived group had more naive CD4+ T cells, fewer expanded clones and increased TCR diversity, a pattern suggesting age selection. There was a strong correlation between observed TCR beta diversity and the percentage of naive T cells measured by flow cytometry. Estimates of total diversity based on one million sequenced T cells were considered lower bounds and underestimates. Because donor CMV infection status was unknown, age-related changes in expanded clonotypes were potentially confounded.

Its CDR3 holds 14 amino acids, cysteine through phenylalanine. The only DNA kept is the CDR3, 42 bases in frame from the first base. V has 5 bases trimmed and J has 4 bases trimmed; junction bases matching no gene number 3. The germline V gene encodes CDR1 MNHNS and CDR2 SASEGT. Systemically healthy Caucasian individuals from Russia, 35 to 50 in total and aged roughly 6 to 95 years, were included as donors. Each donor gave ten milliliters of peripheral blood, drawn into EDTA-treated Vacutainer tubes. Ficoll-Paque density-gradient centrifugation was used to isolate PBMCs, with at least 6.5 million per sample. Total RNA was extracted from PBMCs with Trizol reagent, with at least 5 micrograms obtained per sample. For every donor, flow cytometry on a PBMC aliquot measured the percentage of naive CD45RAhigh/CD27high T cells. Preparation of the library involved 5' RACE. Data came from an Illumina HiSeq 2500. A second PCR of 7 to 11 cycles was performed with a sample-barcoded 5' primer and a J-beta primer mix. Each TCR beta cDNA molecule received a unique molecular identifier from a template-switch 5' adaptor carrying 12 random nucleotides. At least 2.5 million CDR3-containing paired-end reads were obtained from each sample. First-strand cDNA was synthesized from all RNA with the Mint cDNA synthesis kit, primed by a TRBC-specific oligonucleotide. All cDNA was treated with uracil-DNA glycosylase and then went through a first 18-cycle PCR with the universal primers M1SS and BC2_uni_R. On the study's bioinformatics: Normalization of each sample was performed by random selection of 1 million high-quality reads, each carrying a distinct molecular identifier. Instead of being binned into consensus sequences, reads that shared molecular identifiers were thrown out. MiTCR, set to a Q25 quality threshold and the strictest error-elimination algorithm, was used for CDR3 identification, clonotype clustering and error correction. Lower-bound total TCR beta diversity was estimated with a nonparametric unseen species model using Euler transformation. The public reads were reanalyzed by TCRdb: fastp trimming at Q25, MiXCR alignment, in-frame beta chains only. Rows matching on CDR3 protein sequence are summarized as one entry with the most common DNA and genes. The V and J calls were determined by TCRdb, not by the authors. For this sample the table gives approximately 1,000,000 distinct CDR3 sequences, of which roughly two fifths were detected only once. The top ten constitute roughly 14% of the sample.

Material for sequencing was blood. The source of this sequence is a man aged 18 to 29 in good health. The V and J segments used are TRBV6-1 and TRBJ2-2, with 8 central nucleotides matching TRBD1. The nucleotides read TGTGCCAGCAGTAAGACAGGGGCCACCGGGGAGCTGTTTTTT. The resulting protein is CASSKTGATGELFF.